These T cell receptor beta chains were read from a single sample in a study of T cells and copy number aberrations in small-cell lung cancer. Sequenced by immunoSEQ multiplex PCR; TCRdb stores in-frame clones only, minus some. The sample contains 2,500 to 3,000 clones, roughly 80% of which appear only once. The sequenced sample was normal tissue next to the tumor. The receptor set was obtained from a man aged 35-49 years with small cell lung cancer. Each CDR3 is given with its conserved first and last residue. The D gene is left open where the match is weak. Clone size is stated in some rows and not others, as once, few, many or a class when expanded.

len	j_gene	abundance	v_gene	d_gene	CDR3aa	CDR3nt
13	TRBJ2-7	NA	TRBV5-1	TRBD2	CASSLAGRYEQYF	TGCGCCAGCAGCTTAGCGGGAAGGTACGAGCAGTACTTC
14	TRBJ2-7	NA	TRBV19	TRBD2	CASRVGRDSYEQYF	TGTGCCAGTAGGGTCGGGAGGGACTCCTACGAGCAGTACTTC
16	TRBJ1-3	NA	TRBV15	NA	CATSRTVQDSGNTIYF	TGTGCCACCAGCAGAACGGTGCAAGACTCTGGAAACACCATATATTTT
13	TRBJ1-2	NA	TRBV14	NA	CASSQAKSYGYTF	TGTGCCAGCAGCCAAGCCAAGTCCTATGGCTACACCTTC
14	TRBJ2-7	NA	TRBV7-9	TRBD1	CASSLGDSTYEQYF	TGTGCCAGCAGCTTAGGGGACAGTACCTACGAGCAGTACTTC
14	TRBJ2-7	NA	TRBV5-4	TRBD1	CASSTTGVSYEQYF	TGTGCCAGCAGCACGACAGGGGTGTCCTACGAGCAGTACTTC
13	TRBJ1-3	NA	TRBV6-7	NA	CATDKGAGNTIYF	TGTGCCACCGACAAAGGGGCTGGAAACACCATATATTTT
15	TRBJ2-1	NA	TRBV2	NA	CASSSRESSYNEQFF	TGTGCCAGCAGTTCCAGGGAGAGCTCCTACAATGAGCAGTTCTTC
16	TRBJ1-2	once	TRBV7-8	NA	CASSLALAGGTGGYTF	TGTGCCAGCAGCTTAGCGCTCGCGGGGGGTACGGGGGGCTACACCTTC
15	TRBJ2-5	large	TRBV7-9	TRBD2	CASSSLAGGPETQYF	TGTGCCAGCAGCTCTCTAGCGGGAGGGCCCGAGACCCAGTACTTC
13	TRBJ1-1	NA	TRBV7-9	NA	CASSIRPEGEAFF	TGTGCCAGCAGCATAAGGCCAGAGGGCGAAGCTTTCTTT
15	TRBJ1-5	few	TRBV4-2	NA	CASSHSEGANQPQHF	TGTGCCAGCAGCCACAGCGAAGGGGCTAATCAGCCCCAGCATTTT
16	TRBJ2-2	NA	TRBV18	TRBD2	CASSPLAGANTGELFF	TGTGCCAGCTCACCCCTGGCGGGGGCGAACACCGGGGAGCTGTTTTTT
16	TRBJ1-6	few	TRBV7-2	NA	CASSLAGTIYNSPLHF	TGTGCCAGCAGCTTAGCAGGAACTATCTATAATTCACCCCTCCACTTT
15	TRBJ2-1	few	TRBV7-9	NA	CASSPGPAIVNEQFF	TGTGCCAGCAGCCCGGGACCAGCAATAGTCAATGAGCAGTTCTTC
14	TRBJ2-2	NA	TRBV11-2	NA	CASSRASMSGELFF	TGTGCCAGCAGCCGCGCCTCTATGTCCGGGGAGCTGTTTTTT
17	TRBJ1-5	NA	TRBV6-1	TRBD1	CASSEALGTGGPRPQHF	TGTGCCAGCAGTGAAGCGCTAGGGACAGGGGGCCCTCGCCCCCAGCATTTT
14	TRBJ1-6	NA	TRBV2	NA	CASSVRRENSPLHF	TGTGCCAGCAGTGTAAGGCGGGAAAATTCACCCCTCCACTTT
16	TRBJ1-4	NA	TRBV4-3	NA	CASSQGPSSTNEKLFF	TGCGCCAGCAGCCAGGGACCGTCCTCAACTAATGAAAAACTGTTTTTT
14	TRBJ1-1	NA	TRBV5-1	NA	CASSSQGSNTEAFF	TGCGCCAGCAGCTCACAGGGATCGAACACTGAAGCTTTCTTT